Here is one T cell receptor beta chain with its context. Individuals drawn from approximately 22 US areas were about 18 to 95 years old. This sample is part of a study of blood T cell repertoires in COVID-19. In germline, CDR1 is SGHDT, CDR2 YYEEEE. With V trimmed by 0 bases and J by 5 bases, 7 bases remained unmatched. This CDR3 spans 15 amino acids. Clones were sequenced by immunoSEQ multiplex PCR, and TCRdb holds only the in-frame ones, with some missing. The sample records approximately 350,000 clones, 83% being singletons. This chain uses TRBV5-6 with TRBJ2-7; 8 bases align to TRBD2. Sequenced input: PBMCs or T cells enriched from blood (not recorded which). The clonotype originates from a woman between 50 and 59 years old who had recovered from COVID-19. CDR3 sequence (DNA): TGTGCCAGCAGCTTGGGCCTACTAGCGGAAAACGAGCAGTACTTC. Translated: CASSLGLLAENEQYF. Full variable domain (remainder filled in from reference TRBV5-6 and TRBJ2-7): DAGVTQSPTHLIKTRGQQVTLRCSPKSGHDTVSWYQQALGQGPQFIFQYYEEEERQRGNFPDRFSGHQFPNYSSELNVNALLLGDSALYLCASSLGLLAENEQYFGPGTRLTVT.